Below, one T cell receptor (beta chain) is given with its context. Its antigen remains unidentified. Within one base of it there is no much larger clone, and no base qualities were kept. TCRbeta CDR3 regions were amplified from genomic DNA by means of the immunoSEQ Assay, a bias-controlled multiplex PCR. In the authors' own workflow: Within the assay, amplification of reference gene primers was used to estimate how many nucleated cells each sample contained. Sequence reads were collapsed and filtered to measure the absolute abundance of every unique TCRbeta CDR3 rearrangement. Productive Simpson clonality was computed per sample as the square root of Simpson's diversity index over productive rearrangements. As stored in TCRdb, this immuneACCESS dataset retains in-frame rearrangements with V and J assigned. A fraction of the clones does not appear; measured against another copy, unresolved V genes explain less than half of the discrepancy, and the remainder lacks a known reason. V, J and clone size reflect that table, while D and trimming were determined from the DNA. Across this sample there are more than 95,000 clones, with 74% seen only once. The ten biggest clones cover more than 5.5% of the sample.

Each collaborating institution followed its own protocols to collect whole blood in K2EDTA tubes. For TCRbeta analysis, collaborators shipped samples in one of three forms: frozen whole blood, isolated PBMCs, or DNA extracted from either of those sample types. This entry comes from a study of blood T cell repertoires in COVID-19 (dated by TCRdb to 2020 to 2022). Background on the whole study: The collaborator samples originated in the United States, Italy and Spain and spanned the acute and convalescent phases of COVID-19. Deeply sampled blood TCRbeta repertoires from subjects exposed to, actively infected with, or recovered from COVID-19 were included in the dataset. Nearly every sample came with metadata listing a de-identified subject ID, COVID-19 status, age in years and sex. Where HLA class I and class II types were available, the types were taken from metadata supplied by the sample provider, not from assay-based typing. The repertoires were released in a freely available public database meant as a resource for research on the immune response to SARS-CoV-2. The material from the prospective study consisted of cDNA or gDNA derived from T cells, B-cell-depleted T cells, or PBMCs. Samples came from the ongoing ImmuneRACE study (first 160 participants) plus 1,254 subjects from 6 global collaborators.

Overall study results and their limits: The quantity of clinical and demographic metadata differed by source and by participant and was supplied without curation.

The sequence was collected from a man aged 60 to 69 with acute or convalescent COVID-19. Sequencing was performed on peripheral blood.

CDR3 loop: CASTLGRLGYTQYF. The sequenced DNA: TGTGCCAGCACACTGGGGCGCTTAGGGTATACGCAGTATTTT. The chain uses TRBV28 and TRBJ2-3; TRBD1 could be the D gene, as 5 bases match. Trimming at the junction amounts to 7 bases on V and 7 bases on J, and the germline ends lie 18 bases apart. CDR1 MDHEN and CDR2 SYDVKM were looked up in the germline V gene. Inclusive of the bounding cysteine and phenylalanine, the CDR3 is 14 residues long. The DNA shown is the 42-base CDR3, in frame from base 1.